This paragraph reports one T cell receptor (beta chain). Its cognate antigen is unknown. The source of the sample is a study of PD-1 blockade in classical Hodgkin lymphoma. Generated by immunoSEQ multiplex PCR, the TCRdb table keeps only in-frame clones and is missing some. Among some 30,000 clones listed, about 86% were seen once. This sample's time point: cycle 4 day 1 (C4D1), after more than 5 weeks of nivolumab. Brentuximab vedotin exposure varied, and every patient relapsed after autologous stem cell transplantation. Magnetic negative selection served to purify CD4+ T cells out of PBMCs that had been thawed. The V gene's germline CDR1 is SGHAT and CDR2 FQNNGV. J lost 2 bases, V lost 8 bases, and 10 bases had no gene match. There are 16 residues in the CDR3. Study-level findings and limits: By C4D1, diversity of CD4+ TCRs had risen significantly, whereas that of CD8+ TCRs had not.

The starting material was CD4+ T cells from blood, obtained before the fourth cycle of nivolumab. The J gene is TRBJ2-5, the V gene TRBV11-2; 11 bases are a match to TRBD2. The sequence derives from a human donor with classical Hodgkin lymphoma. CDR3 amino acids: CASSLGTSGSQETQYF. In nucleotides, the CDR3 is TGTGCCAGCTCGCTCGGGACTAGCGGATCGCAAGAGACCCAGTACTTC.